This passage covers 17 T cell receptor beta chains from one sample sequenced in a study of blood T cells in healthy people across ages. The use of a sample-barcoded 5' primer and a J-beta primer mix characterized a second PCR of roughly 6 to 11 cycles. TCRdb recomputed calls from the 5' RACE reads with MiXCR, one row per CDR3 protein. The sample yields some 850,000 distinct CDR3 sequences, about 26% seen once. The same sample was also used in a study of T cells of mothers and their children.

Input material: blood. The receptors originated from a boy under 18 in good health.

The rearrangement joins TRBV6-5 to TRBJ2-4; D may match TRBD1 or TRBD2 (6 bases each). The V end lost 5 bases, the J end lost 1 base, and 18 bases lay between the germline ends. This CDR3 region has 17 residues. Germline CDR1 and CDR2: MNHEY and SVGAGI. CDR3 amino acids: CASSHAWRGDAKNIQYF. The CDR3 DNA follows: TGTGCCAGCAGTCACGCATGGAGGGGGGATGCCAAAAACATTCAGTACTTC.

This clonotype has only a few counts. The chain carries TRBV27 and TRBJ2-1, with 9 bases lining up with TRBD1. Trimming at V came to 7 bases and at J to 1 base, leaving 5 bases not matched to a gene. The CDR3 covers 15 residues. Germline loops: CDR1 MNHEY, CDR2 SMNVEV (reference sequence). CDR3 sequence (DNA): TGTGCCAGCACCTCCGGGACAGGGTCCTACAATGAGCAGTTCTTC. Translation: CASTSGTGSYNEQFF.

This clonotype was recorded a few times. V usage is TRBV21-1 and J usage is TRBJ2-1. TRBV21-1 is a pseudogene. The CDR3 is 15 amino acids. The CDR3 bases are TGTGCCAGCAGCTTCCGACAGAGCTCCTACAATGAGCAGTTCTTC. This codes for CASSFRQSSYNEQFF.

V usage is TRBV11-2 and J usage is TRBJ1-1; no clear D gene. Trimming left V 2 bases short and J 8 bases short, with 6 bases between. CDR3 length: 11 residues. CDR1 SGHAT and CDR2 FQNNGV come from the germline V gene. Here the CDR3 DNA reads TGTGCCAGCAGCTTAAGCCCCGAAGCTTTCTTT. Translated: CASSLSPEAFF.

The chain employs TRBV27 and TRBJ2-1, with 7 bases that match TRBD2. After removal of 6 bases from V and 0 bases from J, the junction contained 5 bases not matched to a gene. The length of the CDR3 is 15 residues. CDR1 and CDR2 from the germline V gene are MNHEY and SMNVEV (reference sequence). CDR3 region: CASRRAGSSYNEQFF. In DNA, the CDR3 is TGTGCCAGCAGACGAGCGGGGAGCTCCTACAATGAGCAGTTCTTC.

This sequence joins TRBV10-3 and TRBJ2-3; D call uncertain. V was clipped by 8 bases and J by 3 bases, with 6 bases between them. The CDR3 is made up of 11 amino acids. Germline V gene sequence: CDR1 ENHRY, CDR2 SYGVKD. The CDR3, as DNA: TGTGCCATCGCTCATACAGATACGCAGTATTTT. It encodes CAIAHTDTQYF.

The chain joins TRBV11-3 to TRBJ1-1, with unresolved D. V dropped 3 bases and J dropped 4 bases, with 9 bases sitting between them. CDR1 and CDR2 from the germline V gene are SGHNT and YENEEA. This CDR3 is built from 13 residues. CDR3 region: CASSFGIGTEAFF. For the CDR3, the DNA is TGTGCCAGCAGCTTCGGTATCGGCACTGAAGCTTTCTTT.

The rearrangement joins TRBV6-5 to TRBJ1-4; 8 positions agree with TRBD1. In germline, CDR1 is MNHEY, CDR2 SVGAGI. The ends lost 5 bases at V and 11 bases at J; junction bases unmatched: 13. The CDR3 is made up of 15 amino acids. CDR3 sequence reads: CASSRGMTGAQKLFF. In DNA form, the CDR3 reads TGTGCCAGCAGTCGCGGGATGACAGGGGCCCAGAAACTGTTTTTT.

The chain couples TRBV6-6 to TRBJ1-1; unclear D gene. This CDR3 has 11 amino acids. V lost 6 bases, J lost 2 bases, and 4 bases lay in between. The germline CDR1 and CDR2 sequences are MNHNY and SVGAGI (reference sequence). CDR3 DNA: TGTGCCAGCAGGATTAACACTGAAGCTTTCTTT. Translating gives CASRINTEAFF.

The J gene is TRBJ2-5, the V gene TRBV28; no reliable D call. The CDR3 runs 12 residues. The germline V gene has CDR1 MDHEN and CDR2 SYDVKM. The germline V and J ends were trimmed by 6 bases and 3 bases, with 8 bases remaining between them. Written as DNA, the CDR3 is TGTGCCAGCAGAGAATCAGAAGAGACCCAGTACTTC. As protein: CASRESEETQYF.

This CDR3 reads CAITPVGTDTQYF. Here the CDR3 DNA reads TGTGCCATCACTCCGGTTGGGACAGATACGCAGTATTTT. The rearrangement joins TRBV10-3 to TRBJ2-3, with D uncertain. The CDR3 is 13 residues long. Germline loops: CDR1 ENHRY, CDR2 SYGVKD. V was trimmed by 7 bases and J by 3 bases, leaving 11 bases between them.

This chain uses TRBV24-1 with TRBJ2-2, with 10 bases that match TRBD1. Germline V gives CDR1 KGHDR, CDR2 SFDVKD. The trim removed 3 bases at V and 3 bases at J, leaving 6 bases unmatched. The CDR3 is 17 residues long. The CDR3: CATSDPRTGGDTGELFF. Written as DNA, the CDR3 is TGTGCCACCAGTGATCCCCGGACAGGGGGGGACACCGGGGAGCTGTTTTTT.

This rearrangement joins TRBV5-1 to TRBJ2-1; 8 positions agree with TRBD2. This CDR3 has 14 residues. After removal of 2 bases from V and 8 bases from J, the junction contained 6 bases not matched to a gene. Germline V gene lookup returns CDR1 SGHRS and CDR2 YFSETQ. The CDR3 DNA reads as TGCGCCAGCAGCTTTGGCGGGGGGATCGATGAGCAGTTCTTC. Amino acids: CASSFGGGIDEQFF.

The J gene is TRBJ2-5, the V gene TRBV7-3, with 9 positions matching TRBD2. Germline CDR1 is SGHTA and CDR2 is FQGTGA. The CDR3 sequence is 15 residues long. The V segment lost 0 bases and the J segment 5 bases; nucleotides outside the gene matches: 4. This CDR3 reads CASSLTAGGPETQYF. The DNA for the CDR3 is TGTGCCAGCAGCTTAACGGCGGGGGGGCCGGAGACCCAGTACTTC.

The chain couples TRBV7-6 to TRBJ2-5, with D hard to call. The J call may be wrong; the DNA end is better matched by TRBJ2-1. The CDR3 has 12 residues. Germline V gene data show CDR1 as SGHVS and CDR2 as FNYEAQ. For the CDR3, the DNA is TGTGCCAGCAGCTTGGGGTTTGATGTGCAGTTCTTC. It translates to CASSLGFDVQFF.

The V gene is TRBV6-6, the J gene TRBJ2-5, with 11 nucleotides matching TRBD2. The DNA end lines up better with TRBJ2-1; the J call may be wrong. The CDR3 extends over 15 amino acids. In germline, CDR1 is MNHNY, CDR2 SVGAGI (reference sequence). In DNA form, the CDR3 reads TGTGCCAGCAGAGACCTAGCGGGGGGAAACAATGAGCAGTTCTTC. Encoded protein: CASRDLAGGNNEQFF.

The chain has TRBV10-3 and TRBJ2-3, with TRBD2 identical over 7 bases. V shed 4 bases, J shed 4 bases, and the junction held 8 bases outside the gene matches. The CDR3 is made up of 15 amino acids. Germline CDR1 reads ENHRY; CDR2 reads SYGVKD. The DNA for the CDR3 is TGTGCCATCAGTGTGGGTCAGGCGGGGGCAGATACGCAGTATTTT. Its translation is CAISVGQAGADTQYF.